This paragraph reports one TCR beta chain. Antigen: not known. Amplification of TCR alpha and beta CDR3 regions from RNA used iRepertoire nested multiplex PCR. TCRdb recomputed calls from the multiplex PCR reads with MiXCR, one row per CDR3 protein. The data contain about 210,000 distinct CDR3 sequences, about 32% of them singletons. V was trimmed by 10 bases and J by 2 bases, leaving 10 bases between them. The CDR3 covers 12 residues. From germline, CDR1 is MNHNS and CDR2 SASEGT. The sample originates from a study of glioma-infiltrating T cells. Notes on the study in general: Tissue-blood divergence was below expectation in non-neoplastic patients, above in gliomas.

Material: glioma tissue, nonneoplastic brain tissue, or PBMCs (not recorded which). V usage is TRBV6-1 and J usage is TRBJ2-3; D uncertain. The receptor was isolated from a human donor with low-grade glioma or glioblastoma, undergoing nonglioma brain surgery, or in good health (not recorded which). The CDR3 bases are TGTGCCATCCGAGAATTCACAGATACGCAGTATTTT. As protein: CAIREFTDTQYF.